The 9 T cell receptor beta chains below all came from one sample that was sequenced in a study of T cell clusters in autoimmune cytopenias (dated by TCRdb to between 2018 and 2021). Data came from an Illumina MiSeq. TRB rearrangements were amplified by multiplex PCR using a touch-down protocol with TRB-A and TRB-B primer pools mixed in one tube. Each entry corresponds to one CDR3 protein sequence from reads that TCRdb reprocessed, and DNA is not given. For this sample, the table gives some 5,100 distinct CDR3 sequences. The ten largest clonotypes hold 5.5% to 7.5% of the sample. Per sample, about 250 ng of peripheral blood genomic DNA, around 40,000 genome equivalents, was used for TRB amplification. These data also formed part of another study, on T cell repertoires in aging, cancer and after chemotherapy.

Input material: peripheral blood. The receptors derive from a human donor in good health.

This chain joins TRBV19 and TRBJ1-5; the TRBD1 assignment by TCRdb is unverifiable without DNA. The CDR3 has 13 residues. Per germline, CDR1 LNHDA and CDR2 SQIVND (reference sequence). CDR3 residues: CARTRGGNQPQHF.

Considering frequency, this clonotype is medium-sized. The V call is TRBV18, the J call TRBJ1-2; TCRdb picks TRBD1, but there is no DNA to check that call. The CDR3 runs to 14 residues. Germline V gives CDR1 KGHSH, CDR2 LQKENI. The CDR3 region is CASSPSDSEYGYTF.

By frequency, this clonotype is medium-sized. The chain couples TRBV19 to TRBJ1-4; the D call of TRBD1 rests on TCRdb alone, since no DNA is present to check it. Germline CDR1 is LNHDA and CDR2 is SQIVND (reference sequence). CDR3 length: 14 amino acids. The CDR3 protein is CASSPGQPNEKLFF.

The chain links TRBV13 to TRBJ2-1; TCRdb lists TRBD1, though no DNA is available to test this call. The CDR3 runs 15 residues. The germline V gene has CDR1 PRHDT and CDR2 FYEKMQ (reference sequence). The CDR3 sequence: CASSTRDGPYNEQFF. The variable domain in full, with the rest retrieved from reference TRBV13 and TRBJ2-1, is AAGVIQSPRHLIKEKRETATLKCYPIPRHDTVYWYQQGPGQDPQFLISFYEKMQSDKGSIPDRFSAQQFSDYHSELNMSSLELGDSALYFCASSTRDGPYNEQFFGPGTRLTVL.

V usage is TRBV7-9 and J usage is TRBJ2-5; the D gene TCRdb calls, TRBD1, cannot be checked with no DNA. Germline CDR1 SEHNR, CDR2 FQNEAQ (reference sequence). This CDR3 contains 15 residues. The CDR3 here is CASSLGGATSGTQYF.

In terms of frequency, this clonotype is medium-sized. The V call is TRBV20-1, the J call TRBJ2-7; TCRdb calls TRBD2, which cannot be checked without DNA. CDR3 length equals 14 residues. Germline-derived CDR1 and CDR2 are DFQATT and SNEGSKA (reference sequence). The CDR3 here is CSAREERGAYEQYF.

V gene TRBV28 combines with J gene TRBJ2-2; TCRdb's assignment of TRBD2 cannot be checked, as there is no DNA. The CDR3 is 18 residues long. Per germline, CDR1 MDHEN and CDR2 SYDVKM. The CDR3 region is CASSLPRAGGLNTGELFF.

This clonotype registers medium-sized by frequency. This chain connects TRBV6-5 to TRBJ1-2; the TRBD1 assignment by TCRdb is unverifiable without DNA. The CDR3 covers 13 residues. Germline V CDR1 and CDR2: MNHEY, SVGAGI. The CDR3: CASRENRDGGYTF.

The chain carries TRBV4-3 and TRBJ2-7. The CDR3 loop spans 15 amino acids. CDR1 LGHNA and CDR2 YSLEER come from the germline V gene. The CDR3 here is CASSQETDSTYEQYF.